This entry lists 21 T cell receptor beta chains sequenced from one sample in a study of blood T cells in healthy people across ages. A sample-barcoded 5' primer and a J-beta primer mix were used in a second PCR of roughly 7 to 12 cycles. TCRdb re-analysed the 5' RACE reads in MiXCR, keeping a single row per CDR3 protein. The data contain under 1,000,000 distinct CDR3 sequences, about 42% of them singletons. Sequenced: blood. The receptor source for this set is a man older than 75 in good health.

The CDR3 sequence is CAWSIQTNTEAFF. CDR3 DNA sequence: TGTGCCTGGAGCATACAGACGAACACTGAAGCTTTCTTT. The chain uses TRBV30 and TRBJ1-1, with no clear D. CDR1 is GTSNPN and CDR2 is SVGIG in the germline V gene (reference sequence). V lost 3 bases and J lost 1, with 9 bases in between. The length of the CDR3 is 13 residues. Full variable domain (rest looked up from reference TRBV30 and TRBJ1-1): SQTIHQWPATLVQPVGSPLSLECTVEGTSNPNLYWYRQAAGRGLQLLFYSVGIGQISSEVPQNLSASRPQDRQFILSSKKLLLSDSGFYLCAWSIQTNTEAFFGQGTRLTVV.

The chain couples TRBV7-8 to TRBJ2-3; TRBD1 matches at 8 bases. The germline gives CDR1 SGHVS, CDR2 FQNEAQ. This CDR3 contains 18 residues. V was clipped by 0 bases and J by 4 bases; unmatched bases: 12. The chain's CDR3 is CASSLAPPQGAWSDTQYF. CDR3 nucleotides: TGTGCCAGCAGCTTAGCCCCCCCGCAGGGGGCTTGGTCAGATACGCAGTATTTT.

The rearrangement links TRBV15 to TRBJ1-1, with D unclear. V dropped 1 base and J dropped 5 bases, with 17 bases sitting between them. CDR3 size: 16 residues. Germline CDR1 is LNHNV and CDR2 is YYDKDF (reference sequence). The CDR3 DNA is TGTGCCACCAGCAGAGGATGGGGTCTTGGTTTGACTGAAGCTTTCTTT. This encodes CATSRGWGLGLTEAFF. Drawing the rest from reference TRBV15 and TRBJ1-1, the complete variable domain is DAMVIQNPRYQVTQFGKPVTLSCSQTLNHNVMYWYQQKSSQAPKLLFHYYDKDFNNEADTPDNFQSRRPNTSFCFLDIRSPGLGDTAMYLCATSRGWGLGLTEAFFGQGTRLTVV.

This clonotype has more than one count but fewer than ten. The genes are TRBV30 and TRBJ1-2; D may be TRBD1 (5 bases). Trimming removed 0 bases from V and 3 bases from J, with 8 bases in between. From germline, CDR1 is GTSNPN and CDR2 SVGIG (reference sequence). CDR3 length: 13 amino acids. The CDR3 sequence is CAWSVQGDYGYTF. The CDR3 nucleotides read TGTGCCTGGAGTGTACAAGGGGACTATGGCTACACCTTC.

V and J are TRBV7-2 and TRBJ1-5; D is ambiguous. Per germline, CDR1 SGHTA and CDR2 FQGNSA. The CDR3 contains 13 residues. Trimming cost V 9 bases and J 2 bases, with 11 bases left between them. The CDR3 reads CASTPSGNQPQHF. CDR3 nucleotide sequence: TGTGCCAGTACGCCAAGTGGCAATCAGCCCCAGCATTTT. Full variable domain (outside the CDR3, taken from reference TRBV7-2 and TRBJ1-5): GAGVSQSPSNKVTEKGKDVELRCDPISGHTALYWYRQSLGQGLEFLIYFQGNSAPDKSGLPSDRFSAERTGGSVSTLTIQRTQQEDSAVYLCASTPSGNQPQHFGDGTRLSIL.

The genes are TRBV25-1 and TRBJ2-5; D perhaps matches TRBD2 (5 bases). V lost 0 bases, J lost 2 bases, and 13 bases lay in between. CDR3 length: 16 residues. Germline CDR1 is MGHDK and CDR2 is SYGVNS. This CDR3 is CASSEYAGERQETQYF. The CDR3 nucleotides read TGTGCCAGCAGTGAATATGCGGGCGAGAGGCAAGAGACCCAGTACTTC.

The chain carries TRBV29-1 and TRBJ1-1, with D possibly matching TRBD1 (6 bases). Germline V gene lookup returns CDR1 SQVTM and CDR2 ANQGSEA. CDR3 length: 14 residues. V was pared by 6 bases and J by 1 base, with 15 bases between. The CDR3 spells CSVDIIQGNTEAFF. CDR3 DNA sequence: TGCAGCGTCGATATAATACAGGGGAACACTGAAGCTTTCTTT.

The chain combines TRBV20-1 with TRBJ2-5; maybe TRBD2 (6 bases). The CDR3 totals 15 residues. The germline V gene has CDR1 DFQATT and CDR2 SNEGSKA (reference sequence). The ends were cut back, 0 bases at V and 1 base at J, with 12 bases in the middle. DNA of the CDR3: TGCAGTGCTAGAGATGCACGGGAGACCCAAGAGACCCAGTACTTC. Amino acid sequence: CSARDARETQETQYF.

The chain carries TRBV5-1 and TRBJ2-5; TRBD2 aligns across 7 bases. V shed 4 bases and J 1 base; nucleotides not matched to a gene: 7. Looked up from germline, CDR1 is SGHRS and CDR2 is YFSETQ. CDR3 size: 15 residues. The CDR3 DNA follows: TGCGCCAGCAGCGGGCCCGGGAGGATCCAAGAGACCCAGTACTTC. Its translation: CASSGPGRIQETQYF.

In its sample, this clonotype was seen a few times. V gene TRBV20-1 combines with J gene TRBJ2-1; no definite D call. This CDR3 spans 17 amino acids. V lost 0 bases, J lost 3 bases, and 18 bases lay in between. From germline, CDR1 is DFQATT and CDR2 SNEGSKA (reference sequence). This CDR3 reads CSARDFNRGDNYNEQFF. The CDR3 nucleotides read TGCAGTGCTAGAGATTTTAATCGCGGAGATAACTACAATGAGCAGTTCTTC.

With regard to this clonotype: A much bigger clone sits one base away, suggesting this may be a read error. The chain links TRBV27 to TRBJ2-1; 7 bases are a match to TRBD1. The V segment lost 8 bases and the J segment 5 bases; nucleotides outside the gene matches: 3. Per the germline V gene, CDR1 is MNHEY and CDR2 is SMNVEV (reference sequence). The CDR3 spans 12 residues. Here the CDR3 reads CASGDRNNEQFF. The CDR3 DNA follows: TGTGCCAGCGGGGACAGAAACAATGAGCAGTTCTTC.

Regarding this clonotype: A read error is possible here, since a much larger clone lies one base away. The chain recombines TRBV20-1 with TRBJ2-5, with TRBD2 matching 9 bases. The germline V gene has CDR1 DFQATT and CDR2 SNEGSKA (reference sequence). With V trimmed by 2 bases and J by 4 bases, 2 bases remained unmatched. This CDR3 region has 13 residues. CDR3 sequence reads: CSARISGRETQYF. DNA for the CDR3: TGCAGTGCTAGAATTAGCGGGAGAGAGACCCAGTACTTC.

This clonotype showed up just a few times. This sequence joins TRBV12-3 or TRBV12-4 and TRBJ1-1, with D perhaps TRBD1 (5 bases). Trimming removed 5 bases from V and 7 bases from J, with 23 bases in between. The CDR3 is made up of 16 amino acids. The CDR3 reads CASSELGDGESFEAFF. In DNA, the CDR3 is TGTGCCAGCAGTGAATTAGGGGACGGGGAGTCCTTTGAAGCTTTCTTT.

This clonotype has a count of ten or more. One base away lies a much larger clone, so this may be a sequencing read error. The chain couples TRBV27 to TRBJ2-1; no reliable D call. The J call may be in error: the DNA end matches TRBJ2-7 better. This CDR3 spans 14 amino acids. Germline V CDR1 and CDR2: MNHEY, SMNVEV (reference sequence). Here the CDR3 DNA reads TGTGCCAGCAGTGTTATAGGGATCTACAATGAGCAGTACTTC. It specifies CASSVIGIYNEQYF.

This clonotype was seen more than once but under ten times. J is TRBJ2-3 and V is TRBV5-5; D is possibly TRBD2 (6 bases). The CDR3 consists of 17 residues. Germline CDR1 is SGHKS and CDR2 is YYEKEE (reference sequence). Trimming took off 2 bases at V and 5 bases at J, with 21 bases between the two ends. CDR3 loop: CASSFTGARWNVDTQYF. The CDR3 DNA reads TGTGCCAGCAGCTTTACGGGAGCTCGGTGGAACGTAGATACGCAGTATTTT.

Concerning this clonotype itself: The junction departs from the called germline gene at one end, perhaps through a read error. The chain joins TRBV7-7 to TRBJ2-5; 9 nucleotides match TRBD2. The CDR3 has 15 residues. Germline CDR1 SSHAT, CDR2 FNYEAQ (reference sequence). The CDR3 region is CVSSLGPSGKETQYF. The CDR3 DNA is TGTGTCAGCAGCTTAGGACCTAGCGGGAAAGAGACCCAGTACTTC.

In this sample, this clonotype turned up a few times. The genes are TRBV10-3 and TRBJ2-5, with TRBD1 matching over 11 bases. The germline CDR1 and CDR2 sequences are ENHRY and SYGVKD. This CDR3 comprises 16 residues. Trimming took 3 bases from V and 4 from J; bases not matched to a gene: 7. The CDR3 DNA sequence: TGTGCCATCAGTGACCCCCGGACAGGGGGCAGAGAGACCCAGTACTTC. Translation: CAISDPRTGGRETQYF.

The chain couples TRBV24-1 to TRBJ2-6, with unresolved D. Germline-derived CDR1 and CDR2 are KGHDR and SFDVKD. This CDR3 contains 15 residues. The germline V and J ends were trimmed by 9 bases and 0 bases, with 11 bases remaining between them. Here the CDR3 reads CATGPRTSGANVLTF. The CDR3 coding sequence is TGTGCCACCGGGCCCCGGACCTCTGGGGCCAACGTCCTGACTTTC.

The V call is TRBV7-9, the J call TRBJ1-5, with D uncertain. CDR3 length: 13 residues. The germline V and J ends were trimmed by 2 bases and 5 bases, with 7 bases remaining between them. Germline V lookup: CDR1 SEHNR, CDR2 FQNEAQ (reference sequence). The CDR3 nucleotides read TGTGCCAGCAGCTTAAATGGTGATCAGCCCCAGCATTTT. Protein: CASSLNGDQPQHF.

This clonotype occurred once. The V gene is TRBV6-6, the J gene TRBJ1-4; TRBD1 agrees at 7 bases. CDR1 is MNHNY and CDR2 is SVGAGI in the germline V gene (reference sequence). V shed 6 bases, J shed 0 bases, and the junction held 4 bases outside the gene matches. The CDR3 is 15 residues long. The CDR3 protein is CASRETGATNEKLFF. The DNA of the CDR3 is TGTGCCAGCAGGGAAACAGGGGCAACTAATGAAAAACTGTTTTTT.

With respect to this clonotype: This may be a read error: a much more frequent sequence differs by one nucleotide. This sequence joins TRBV29-1 and TRBJ1-2; 7 positions match TRBD1. Germline-derived CDR1 and CDR2 are SQVTM and ANQGSEA. With 0 bases clipped from V and 3 bases from J, the junction kept 4 bases outside the gene matches. This CDR3 has 14 residues. CDR3 loop: CSVEERGTDYGYTF. The CDR3 DNA reads TGCAGCGTTGAAGAGCGGGGGACAGACTATGGCTACACCTTC.